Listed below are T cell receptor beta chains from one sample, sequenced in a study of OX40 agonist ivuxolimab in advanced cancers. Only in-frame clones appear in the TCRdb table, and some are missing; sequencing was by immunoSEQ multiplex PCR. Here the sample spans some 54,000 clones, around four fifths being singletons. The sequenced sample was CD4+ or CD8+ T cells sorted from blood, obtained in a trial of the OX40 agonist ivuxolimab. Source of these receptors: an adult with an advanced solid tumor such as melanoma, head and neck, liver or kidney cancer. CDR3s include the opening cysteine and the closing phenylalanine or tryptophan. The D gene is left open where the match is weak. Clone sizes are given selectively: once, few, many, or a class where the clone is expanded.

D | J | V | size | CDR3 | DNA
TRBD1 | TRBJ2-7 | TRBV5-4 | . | CASSSAFRDSSYEQYF | TGTGCCAGCAGCTCGGCATTCCGGGACAGCTCCTACGAGCAGTACTTC
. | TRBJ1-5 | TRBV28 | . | CASSFAGNGQPQHF | TGTGCCAGCAGTTTTGCAGGGAACGGTCAGCCCCAGCATTTT
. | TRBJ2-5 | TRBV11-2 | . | CASSFSRRDPGGETQYF | TGTGCCAGCAGTTTCAGTCGGCGGGACCCAGGAGGGGAGACCCAGTACTTC
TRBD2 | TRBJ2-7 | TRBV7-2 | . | CASSLDGTSGSYEQYF | TGTGCCAGCAGCCTCGATGGGACTAGCGGGAGCTACGAGCAGTACTTC
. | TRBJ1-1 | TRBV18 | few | CAPLKGEDTEAFF | TGTGCCCCCTTGAAGGGGGAGGACACTGAAGCTTTCTTT
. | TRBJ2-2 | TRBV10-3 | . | CAISEIGQGELFF | TGTGCCATCAGTGAGATCGGACAGGGGGAGCTGTTTTTT
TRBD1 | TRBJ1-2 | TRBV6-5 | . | CASSSPTGGSGYTF | TGTGCCAGCAGTTCCCCTACAGGGGGCTCTGGCTACACCTTC
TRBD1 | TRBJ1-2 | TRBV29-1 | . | CSAHTGAYGYTF | TGCAGCGCTCATACAGGGGCCTATGGCTACACCTTC
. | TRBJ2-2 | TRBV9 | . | CASSIGGKAAGELFF | TGTGCCAGCAGCATTGGGGGTAAAGCTGCCGGGGAGCTGTTTTTT
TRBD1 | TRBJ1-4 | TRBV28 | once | CATGALRGQGYEKLFF | TGTGCCACCGGTGCTCTCCGGGGACAGGGCTATGAAAAACTGTTTTTT
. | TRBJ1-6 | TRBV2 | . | CASRGAGNNSPLHF | TGTGCCAGCAGAGGGGCAGGGAACAATTCACCCCTCCACTTT
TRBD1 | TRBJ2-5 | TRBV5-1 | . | CASSSRDRGIEWTQYF | TGCGCCAGCAGCTCTCGGGACAGGGGAATCGAGTGGACCCAGTACTTC
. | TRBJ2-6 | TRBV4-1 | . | CASSQLTGANVLTF | TGCGCCAGCAGCCAGTTAACTGGGGCCAACGTCCTGACTTTC
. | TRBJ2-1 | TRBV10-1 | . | CASSETGNDEQFF | TGCGCCAGCAGTGAAACCGGGAACGATGAGCAGTTCTTC
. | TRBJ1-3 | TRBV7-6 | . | CASSQTGASSGNTIYF | TGTGCCAGCAGCCAGACCGGGGCTTCCTCTGGAAACACCATATATTTT
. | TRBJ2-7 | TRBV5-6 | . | CASSFGFRGGYEQYF | TGTGCCAGCAGCTTTGGCTTTAGGGGCGGCTACGAGCAGTACTTC
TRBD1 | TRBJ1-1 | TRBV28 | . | CASSLPGQVTEAFF | TGTGCCAGCAGTTTGCCGGGACAGGTCACTGAAGCTTTCTTT
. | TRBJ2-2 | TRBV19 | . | CASALQRNTGELFF | TGTGCCAGTGCTCTACAGCGCAACACCGGGGAGCTGTTTTTT
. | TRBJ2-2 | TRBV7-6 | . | CASSLGTGSTGELFF | TGTGCCAGCAGCTTAGGGACGGGAAGCACCGGGGAGCTGTTTTTT
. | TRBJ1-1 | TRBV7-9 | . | CASSLEFGEKDTEAFF | TGTGCCAGCAGCTTAGAATTCGGCGAAAAGGACACTGAAGCTTTCTTT
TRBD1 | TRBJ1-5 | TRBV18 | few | CASSRDRGGQPQHF | TGTGCCAGCTCACGGGACAGGGGTGGTCAGCCCCAGCATTTT
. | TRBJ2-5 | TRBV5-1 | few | CASSGQGGEETQYF | TGCGCCAGCAGCGGACAGGGAGGGGAAGAGACCCAGTACTTC
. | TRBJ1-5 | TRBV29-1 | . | CSVELGRGQPQHF | TGCAGCGTTGAACTAGGCAGAGGTCAGCCCCAGCATTTT
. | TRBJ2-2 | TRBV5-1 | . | CASDPTDAGELFF | TGCGCCAGCGACCCGACTGACGCCGGGGAGCTGTTTTTT
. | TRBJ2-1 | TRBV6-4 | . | CASSRDGSGEQFF | TGTGCCAGCAGTCGGGACGGGAGTGGTGAGCAGTTCTTC
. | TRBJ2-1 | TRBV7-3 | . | CASSLNRADNEQFF | TGTGCCAGCAGCTTAAACAGGGCCGACAATGAGCAGTTCTTC
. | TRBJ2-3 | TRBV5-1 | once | CASSLAGAGGTGDTQYF | TGCGCCAGCAGCTTGGCAGGGGCAGGGGGGACCGGAGATACGCAGTATTTT
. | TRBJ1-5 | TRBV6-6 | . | CASRNWSNQPQHF | TGTGCCAGCCGAAACTGGTCCAATCAGCCCCAGCATTTT
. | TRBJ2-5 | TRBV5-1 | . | CASHPLAVAGETQYF | TGCGCCAGCCACCCTTTGGCCGTCGCGGGGGAGACCCAGTACTTC
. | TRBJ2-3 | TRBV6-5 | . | CASSYSPHGADTQYF | TGTGCCAGCAGTTACTCACCCCACGGAGCGGATACGCAGTATTTT
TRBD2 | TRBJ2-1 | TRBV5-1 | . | CASSGGLAGGPWGAYNEQFF | TGCGCCAGCAGCGGCGGACTAGCGGGAGGGCCTTGGGGCGCCTACAATGAGCAGTTCTTC